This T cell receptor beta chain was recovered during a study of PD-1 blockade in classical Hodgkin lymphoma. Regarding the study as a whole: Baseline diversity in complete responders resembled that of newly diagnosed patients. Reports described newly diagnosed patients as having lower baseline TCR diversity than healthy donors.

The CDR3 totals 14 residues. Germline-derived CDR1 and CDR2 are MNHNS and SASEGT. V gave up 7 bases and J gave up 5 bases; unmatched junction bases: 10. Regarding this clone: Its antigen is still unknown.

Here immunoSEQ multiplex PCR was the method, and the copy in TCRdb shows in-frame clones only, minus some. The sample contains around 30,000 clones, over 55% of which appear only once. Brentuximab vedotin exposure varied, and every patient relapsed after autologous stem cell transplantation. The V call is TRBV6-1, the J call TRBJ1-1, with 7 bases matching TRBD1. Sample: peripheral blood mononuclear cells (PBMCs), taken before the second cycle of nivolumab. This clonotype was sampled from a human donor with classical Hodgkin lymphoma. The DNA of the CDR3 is TGTGCCAGCATTATCGGACAGGCGGGAACTGAAGCTTTCTTT. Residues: CASIIGQAGTEAFF.